The T cell receptor (beta chain) under discussion was sequenced for a study of blood T cell repertoires in COVID-19. Looking at the study overall: The United States, Italy and Spain were the sources of the acute and convalescent COVID-19 samples. The analysed material was cDNA or gDNA that came from T cells, B-cell-depleted T cells, or PBMCs.

Original processing notes: Estimation of nucleated cell counts was performed using reference gene primer amplification. The repertoire was sequenced with immunoSEQ multiplex PCR; TCRdb's copy has only in-frame clones and lacks some. V and J calls and clone size come straight from that table; D and trimming were deduced from the DNA. This sample has around 110,000 clones; 70% to 85% occur once, and the top ten carry 4% to 5.5%. V was pared by 6 bases and J by 8 bases, with 20 bases between. CDR1 and CDR2 from the germline V gene are SNHLY and FYNNEI. This CDR3 is 15 amino acids long. The sample was peripheral blood. The origin of this receptor is a woman between 70 and 85 years old with acute or convalescent COVID-19. The chain carries TRBV2 and TRBJ1-3; tentatively, D is TRBD1 (6 bases). CDR3 bases: TGTGCCAGCAGGGGGAGCACAGGGTTCGGGGACACCATATATTTT. Translation: CASRGSTGFGDTIYF.